This TCR beta chain was captured by sequencing in a study of shared clonotypes between healthy human individuals. Generated by immunoSEQ multiplex PCR, the TCRdb table keeps only in-frame clones and is missing some. The table shows around 2.1 million clones, with approximately 94% occurring only once. Germline-derived CDR1 and CDR2 are ENHRY and SYGVKD. V lost 6 bases and J lost 3; bases outside the gene matches: 8. This CDR3 has 15 amino acids. This clone was recorded only once. Terminally differentiated effector memory CD45RA+ cells were left out of the naive CD8 fraction, which was CD45RO-negative and positively selected for CCR7.

The gene calls are TRBV10-3 and TRBJ2-1; the match to TRBD2 covers 7 bases. The TCR was taken from a man younger than 30 in good health. Some clones in this sample may be carry-over from other donors' samples. Sequenced input: naive CD8+ T cells from PBMCs. CDR3: CAISPSTSSYNEQFF. The CDR3 nucleotides are TGTGCCATCAGCCCGTCGACTAGCAGCTACAATGAGCAGTTCTTC.